This T cell receptor beta chain stems from a study of tumor-infiltrating lymphocytes in primary liver carcinoma. The study, taken as a whole, reports: Merely about 8-25% of top clones occurred in all five tumor regions.

This clonotype has just a few counts. Its matching antigen is unknown. The study co-extracted DNA and RNA from around 20-30 mg of unsorted bulk tissue. Infection with HBV was chronic in patients; they were treatment-naive. V gave up 0 bases and J gave up 7 bases, with 16 bases separating them. The CDR3 has 15 amino acids. CDR1 is SGHRS and CDR2 is YFSETQ in the germline V gene. A primer in the constant region served to generate TCR beta cDNA from approximately 500 ng of total RNA. Three nested multiplex PCR rounds of slightly modified ARM-PCR generated TCR beta libraries. It was with TRBV1-TRBV30 forward primers and a C-beta reverse primer that the first two PCR rounds were run, at 10 to 11 cycles each. TCRdb reprocessed the multiplex PCR reads with MiXCR, giving one entry per CDR3 protein. The data show approximately 73,000 distinct CDR3 sequences, 65% to 75% seen once.

Sequences were obtained from liver tumor tissue from sampling region 4. The subset: tumor region T4, right-lateral pole. This sequence originates from a woman aged 55-75 years with primary liver carcinoma and hepatitis B virus infection. This chain links TRBV5-1 with TRBJ1-1; D gene ambiguous. CDR3 nucleotide sequence: TGCGCCAGCAGCTTGGGGCACGGAGTAATGATTGAAGCTTTCTTT. This sequence encodes CASSLGHGVMIEAFF.